Listed here are 25 T cell receptor beta chains from one sample, sequenced in a study of CD8 T cells in Susac syndrome. After extraction with the RNeasy kit, roughly 0.5 to 1 ug of the RNA was reverse transcribed using random hexamers. TCRdb called the immunoSEQ multiplex PCR reads again in MiXCR, with one record for every CDR3 protein. This table holds 70,000 to 100,000 distinct CDR3 sequences, about 95% found once. Sequencing was performed on CD8+ T cells from PBMCs. Source of these receptors: a human donor with Susac syndrome.

The V and J genes are TRBV7-3 and TRBJ2-1, with D possibly matching TRBD1 (6 bases). The CDR3 length is 17 residues. Germline V lookup: CDR1 SGHTA, CDR2 FQGTGA. With 5 bases removed from V and 1 base from J, the gap between germline ends came to 18 bases. For the CDR3, the DNA is TGTGCCAGCAGCCTGGATGGTAACAGGGCTTCCTACAATGAGCAGTTCTTC. Translated: CASSLDGNRASYNEQFF.

The chain has TRBV18 and TRBJ1-1; 8 bases agree with TRBD1. CDR1 KGHSH and CDR2 LQKENI come from the germline V gene. The CDR3 is 13 residues long. Trimming cost V 4 bases and J 4 bases; bases outside gene matches: 2. This CDR3 reads CASSLDRATEAFF. The CDR3 DNA reads as TGTGCCAGCTCACTGGACAGGGCCACTGAAGCTTTCTTT.

This clonotype was seen once. The rearrangement joins TRBV2 to TRBJ2-5, with 10 bases matching TRBD2. The CDR3 spans 13 residues. V lost 10 bases to trimming and J lost 1 base; unmatched junction nucleotides: 3. Germline loops: CDR1 SNHLY, CDR2 FYNNEI. CDR3 sequence reads: CATRTSGQETQYF. The CDR3 region has the DNA TGTGCCACAAGGACTAGCGGCCAAGAGACCCAGTACTTC.

The rearrangement uses TRBV9 and TRBJ2-5, with 9 bases that match TRBD1. V gave up 7 bases and J gave up 5 bases; unmatched junction bases: 9. Germline CDR1 is SGDLS and CDR2 is YYNGEE. CDR3 length: 14 residues. CDR3 sequence reads: CASGRDRVGETQYF. CDR3 nucleotides: TGTGCCAGCGGCCGGGACAGGGTTGGGGAGACCCAGTACTTC. Variable domain in full (rest from reference TRBV9 and TRBJ2-5): DSGVTQTPKHLITATGQRVTLRCSPRSGDLSVYWYQQSLDQGLQFLIQYYNGEERAKGNILERFSAQQFPDLHSELNLSSLELGDSALYFCASGRDRVGETQYFGPGTRLLVL.

This sequence joins TRBV6-5 and TRBJ1-5, with a weak D call TRBD1 (5 bases). Trimming left V 6 bases short and J 7 bases short, with 13 bases between. The CDR3 loop spans 13 amino acids. Germline V gives CDR1 MNHEY, CDR2 SVGAGI. CDR3 sequence: CASSGGGWQPQHF. The CDR3 DNA follows: TGTGCCAGCAGCGGCGGGGGGTGGCAGCCCCAGCATTTT.

The rearrangement joins TRBV7-3 to TRBJ1-6; no definite D call. The CDR3 has 14 amino acids. V shed 3 bases and J shed 6 bases, with 9 bases lying between them. The V gene's germline CDR1 is SGHTA and CDR2 FQGTGA. The CDR3 DNA reads as TGTGCCAGCAGCTTCAGAGGCGGTAATTCACCCCTCCACTTT. Translating it yields CASSFRGGNSPLHF.

The J gene is TRBJ2-5, the V gene TRBV11-2; D not certain. Per germline, CDR1 SGHAT and CDR2 FQNNGV. There are 12 residues in the CDR3. The germline V and J ends were trimmed by 0 bases and 9 bases, with 8 bases remaining between them. CDR3 coding DNA: TGTGCCAGCAGCTTAGACTGGCCGTCCCAGTACTTC. Protein sequence: CASSLDWPSQYF.

This chain connects TRBV20-1 to TRBJ2-3, with D tentatively TRBD1 or TRBD2 (6 bases each). The CDR3 consists of 17 residues. The V end lost 3 bases, the J end lost 0 bases, and 19 bases lay between the germline ends. Germline CDR1 reads DFQATT; CDR2 reads SNEGSKA (reference sequence). The CDR3 protein is CSASWAQGRSSTDTQYF. CDR3 nucleotide sequence: TGCAGTGCTAGCTGGGCCCAGGGGAGGTCTAGCACAGATACGCAGTATTTT.

The V call is TRBV13, the J call TRBJ2-4; no clear D gene. V gave up 5 bases and J gave up 7 bases, with 12 bases separating them. The CDR3 runs to 13 residues. The germline CDR1 and CDR2 sequences are PRHDT and FYEKMQ (reference sequence). The chain's CDR3 is CASSLTTRNIQYF. DNA of the CDR3: TGTGCCAGCAGCCTTACCACTCGGAACATTCAGTACTTC. Full variable domain (remainder filled in from reference TRBV13 and TRBJ2-4): AAGVIQSPRHLIKEKRETATLKCYPIPRHDTVYWYQQGPGQDPQFLISFYEKMQSDKGSIPDRFSAQQFSDYHSELNMSSLELGDSALYFCASSLTTRNIQYFGAGTRLSVL.

The V and J genes are TRBV6-5 and TRBJ1-4, with a tentative D call TRBD1 (5 bases). The germline V and J ends were trimmed by 2 bases and 7 bases, with 11 bases remaining between them. Germline loops: CDR1 MNHEY, CDR2 SVGAGI. The CDR3 contains 14 residues. CDR3 loop: CASSYQGFGEKLFF. In DNA, the CDR3 is TGTGCCAGCAGTTACCAGGGTTTCGGTGAAAAACTGTTTTTT.

A single count supports this clonotype. The CDR3, as DNA: TGTGCCAGCAGTTCTTGGACAGGGGGCTCCGCCGGGGAGCTGTTTTTT. Encoded protein: CASSSWTGGSAGELFF. This chain joins TRBV12-3 or TRBV12-4 and TRBJ2-2; TRBD1 agrees at 11 bases. The CDR3 totals 16 residues. Trimming removed 4 bases from V and 6 bases from J; junction bases left unmatched: 7.

V is TRBV30 and J is TRBJ1-2; perhaps TRBD1 as D (6 bases). Germline V gene lookup returns CDR1 GTSNPN and CDR2 SVGIG (reference sequence). Deletions cut 3 bases from V and 5 bases from J, with 25 bases between. This CDR3 spans 17 amino acids. The chain's CDR3 is CAWRPDWGQGGRYGYTF. The CDR3 region has the DNA TGTGCCTGGAGACCCGATTGGGGGCAGGGCGGTCGGTATGGCTACACCTTC.

This sequence joins TRBV19 and TRBJ1-1; D gene uncertain. The CDR3 spans 14 residues. V was trimmed by 2 bases and J by 4 bases, leaving 11 bases between them. Per germline, CDR1 LNHDA and CDR2 SQIVND (reference sequence). The CDR3 sequence: CASSISHDITEAFF. In DNA form, the CDR3 reads TGTGCCAGTAGTATATCTCACGATATCACTGAAGCTTTCTTT.

This CDR3 reads CASSGRYEQYF. In DNA form, the CDR3 reads TGTGCCAGCAGTGGCCGGTACGAGCAGTACTTC. The rearrangement uses TRBV6-2 or TRBV6-3 and TRBJ2-7; D not resolved. The CDR3 loop spans 11 amino acids. Germline V lookup: CDR1 MNHEY, CDR2 SVGEGT. The germline V and J ends were trimmed by 5 bases and 4 bases, with 6 bases remaining between them.

The chain is built from TRBV3-1 and TRBJ2-6; D remains unclear. Germline V CDR1 and CDR2: LGHDT, YNNKEL (reference sequence). Trimming pared 3 bases from V and 1 base from J, leaving 4 bases between. The CDR3 sequence is 14 residues long. CDR3 sequence: CASSHESGANVLTF. CDR3 in DNA: TGTGCCAGCAGCCATGAGTCTGGGGCCAACGTCCTGACTTTC.

The chain recombines TRBV20-1 with TRBJ1-2, with D maybe TRBD1 (5 bases). V lost 3 bases and J lost 6, with 17 bases in between. The germline CDR1 and CDR2 sequences are DFQATT and SNEGSKA (reference sequence). This CDR3 is built from 14 residues. CDR3 amino acids: CSASWPGTDNGYTF. In nucleotides, the CDR3 is TGCAGTGCTAGTTGGCCCGGGACCGATAATGGCTACACCTTC.

V is TRBV20-1 and J is TRBJ2-7, with 7 bases identical to TRBD1. Trimming removed 2 bases from V and 4 bases from J; junction bases left unmatched: 5. This CDR3 spans 13 amino acids. CDR1 and CDR2 (germline): DFQATT, SNEGSKA (reference sequence). CDR3 protein: CSARYRGEYEQYF. Here the CDR3 DNA reads TGCAGTGCTAGATACAGGGGAGAGTACGAGCAGTACTTC.

This chain joins TRBV20-1 and TRBJ2-3, with a tentative D call TRBD2 (7 bases). Germline V gene data show CDR1 as DFQATT and CDR2 as SNEGSKA (reference sequence). V lost 4 bases, J lost 2 bases, and 19 bases lay in between. The CDR3 is 16 residues long. The CDR3 region is CSAITADRGATDTQYF. CDR3 nucleotide sequence: TGCAGTGCTATAACCGCGGACCGGGGGGCCACAGATACGCAGTATTTT.

The rearrangement uses TRBV5-1 and TRBJ2-7; 8 bases line up with TRBD1. Germline V gives CDR1 SGHRS, CDR2 YFSETQ. The CDR3 loop spans 16 amino acids. V shed 1 base, J shed 1 base, and the junction held 7 bases outside the gene matches. The DNA of the CDR3 is TGCGCCAGCAGCTTGAATGGACAGGGTGAATCCTACGAGCAGTACTTC. Translated: CASSLNGQGESYEQYF.

The chain has TRBV19 and TRBJ2-1; 8 bases are shared with TRBD2. The CDR3 spans 13 residues. V trimming: 7 bases; J trimming: 4 bases; junction bases outside the gene matches: 3. The V gene's germline CDR1 is LNHDA and CDR2 SQIVND (reference sequence). The CDR3, as DNA: TGTGCCAGTACGGGCGGGGGGTACAATGAGCAGTTCTTC. Translated, it gives CASTGGGYNEQFF.

The gene calls are TRBV7-8 and TRBJ2-1; the D call may be TRBD1 or TRBD2 (5 bases each). CDR3 length: 14 amino acids. CDR1 and CDR2 from the germline V gene are SGHVS and FQNEAQ. The V end was cut by 5 bases, the J end by 5 bases, with 13 bases between. The DNA for the CDR3 is TGTGCCAGCAGCCCGGGGCGGGTACACAATGAGCAGTTCTTC. Protein product: CASSPGRVHNEQFF.

The chain combines TRBV30 with TRBJ1-1; the D gene is possibly TRBD1 (5 bases). The V end was cut by 2 bases, the J end by 7 bases, with 11 bases between. CDR1 is GTSNPN, CDR2 SVGIG, per germline (reference sequence). CDR3 length equals 12 residues. The CDR3 region is CAWSFRDGEAFF. The CDR3 region has the DNA TGTGCCTGGAGTTTCCGGGACGGTGAAGCTTTCTTT. The whole variable domain, remainder taken from reference TRBV30 and TRBJ1-1, is SQTIHQWPATLVQPVGSPLSLECTVEGTSNPNLYWYRQAAGRGLQLLFYSVGIGQISSEVPQNLSASRPQDRQFILSSKKLLLSDSGFYLCAWSFRDGEAFFGQGTRLTVV.

V gene TRBV20-1 combines with J gene TRBJ2-2; TRBD1 aligns across 8 bases. The CDR3 consists of 13 residues. CDR1 DFQATT and CDR2 SNEGSKA come from the germline V gene (reference sequence). V lost 6 bases to trimming and J lost 5 bases; unmatched junction nucleotides: 5. CDR3 DNA: TGCAGTGCCCTGGACAGGGAGACCGGGGAGCTGTTTTTT. Residues: CSALDRETGELFF.

The V and J genes are TRBV20-1 and TRBJ1-2; 7 bases are a match to TRBD1. The CDR3 totals 15 residues. CDR1 DFQATT and CDR2 SNEGSKA come from the germline V gene (reference sequence). J lost 0 bases, V lost 6 bases, and 10 bases had no gene match. The CDR3 loop reads CSASDRDKANYGYTF. The DNA for the CDR3 is TGCAGTGCCAGCGACAGGGATAAGGCTAACTATGGCTACACCTTC.

This chain connects TRBV20-1 to TRBJ1-2; no firm D call. The V gene's germline CDR1 is DFQATT and CDR2 SNEGSKA (reference sequence). The V end was cut by 1 base, the J end by 4 bases, with 19 bases between. The length of the CDR3 is 16 residues. In DNA, the CDR3 is TGCAGTGCTAGAGGACCCACTACGCAGTCTGGCTATGGCTACACCTTC. Translation gives CSARGPTTQSGYGYTF.